The 15 T cell receptor beta chains reported below all come from one sample, sequenced in a study of identical twins. MiXCR was run by TCRdb on the 5' RACE reads, yielding one entry per CDR3 protein. The sample shows about 890,000 distinct CDR3 sequences, around 12% of them seen only once. The same data also contributed to another study, on yellow fever vaccine responses in identical twins.

Sequencing used PBMCs. All receptors derive from a woman between 18 and 30 years old in good health.

This clonotype was counted a few times. J is TRBJ1-5 and V is TRBV27, with 7 bases lining up with TRBD1. The V gene's germline CDR1 is MNHEY and CDR2 SMNVEV (reference sequence). The CDR3 is 12 residues long. V trimming: 9 bases; J trimming: 7 bases; junction bases outside the gene matches: 6. The CDR3 DNA reads TGTGCCAGGAGACAGGGCCGACAGCCCCAGCATTTT. Its translation is CARRQGRQPQHF.

This clonotype turned up a few times. V gene TRBV11-2 combines with J gene TRBJ2-3, with D unresolved. V was cut by 4 bases and J by 2 bases, with 10 bases left in between. The CDR3 is 14 residues long. Looked up from germline, CDR1 is SGHAT and CDR2 is FQNNGV. CDR3 region: CASSSPPHTDTQYF. The CDR3 DNA sequence: TGTGCCAGCAGCTCCCCCCCTCACACAGATACGCAGTATTTT.

The chain uses TRBV5-1 and TRBJ2-5; tentatively, D is TRBD1 (6 bases). Germline V CDR1 and CDR2: SGHRS, YFSETQ. CDR3 length equals 16 residues. The V and J ends lost 1 base and 2 bases respectively, with 15 bases between them. The DNA for the CDR3 is TGCGCCAGCAGCTTGTCGGCAGGGGCGGCACAAGAGACCCAGTACTTC. This sequence encodes CASSLSAGAAQETQYF.

The table lists this clonotype with many counts. The CDR3 nucleotides are TGCAGTGCTAGAAGGGGGGAAGAGACCCAGTACTTC. Translating gives CSARRGEETQYF. The chain joins TRBV20-1 to TRBJ2-5; possibly TRBD1 or TRBD2 for D (6 bases each). The length of the CDR3 is 12 residues. V dropped 2 bases and J dropped 3 bases, with 7 bases sitting between them. From germline, CDR1 is DFQATT and CDR2 SNEGSKA (reference sequence).

The chain joins TRBV6-2 or TRBV6-3 to TRBJ2-3; 13 bases match TRBD2. There are 16 residues in the CDR3. With 6 bases clipped from V and 8 bases from J, the junction kept 11 bases outside the gene matches. Germline V lookup: CDR1 MNHEY, CDR2 SVGEGT. The CDR3 bases are TGTGCCAGCAGCCTAACGACTAGCGGGGGGCAAGCTACGCAGTATTTT. Protein product: CASSLTTSGGQATQYF.

This clonotype was recorded many times. The rearrangement uses TRBV20-1 and TRBJ2-5; D gene uncertain. With 3 bases removed from V and 1 base from J, the gap between germline ends came to 9 bases. CDR3 length equals 13 residues. Germline V lookup: CDR1 DFQATT, CDR2 SNEGSKA (reference sequence). DNA of the CDR3: TGCAGTGCTAGCCCCGACTCCCAAGAGACCCAGTACTTC. Protein product: CSASPDSQETQYF.

This clonotype has just a few counts. The rearrangement uses TRBV7-9 and TRBJ1-1; D is perhaps TRBD1 (5 bases). The germline CDR1 and CDR2 sequences are SEHNR and FQNEAQ (reference sequence). Trimming removed 5 bases from V and 6 bases from J, with 22 bases in between. This CDR3 spans 16 amino acids. CDR3 nucleotide sequence: TGTGCCAGCAGCCCCATCGCGGACATTGTGTTCGCTGAAGCTTTCTTT. This gives the protein CASSPIADIVFAEAFF.

This rearrangement joins TRBV13 to TRBJ2-4, with 13 bases that match TRBD2. The CDR3 spans 15 residues. In germline, CDR1 is PRHDT, CDR2 FYEKMQ (reference sequence). V dropped 5 bases and J dropped 8; count of bases not matched to a gene: 6. CDR3 sequence (DNA): TGTGCCAGCAGCCACACTAGCGGGGGGGCCGACATTCAGTACTTC. Protein: CASSHTSGGADIQYF.

The chain is built from TRBV7-9 and TRBJ1-4, with D hard to call. Trimming removed 4 bases at V and 8 bases at J, with 11 bases between. The CDR3 length is 13 residues. The germline CDR1 and CDR2 sequences are SEHNR and FQNEAQ (reference sequence). CDR3 region: CASSSRAREKLFF. The CDR3, as DNA: TGTGCCAGCAGCTCGAGGGCCCGGGAAAAACTGTTTTTT. Full variable domain (missing parts from reference TRBV7-9 and TRBJ1-4): DTGVSQNPRHKITKRGQNVTFRCDPISEHNRLYWYRQTLGQGPEFLTYFQNEAQLEKSRLLSDRFSAERPKGSFSTLEIQRTEQGDSAMYLCASSSRAREKLFFGSGTQLSVL.

This chain joins TRBV28 and TRBJ1-2; D may be TRBD1 (6 bases). V lost 8 bases to trimming and J lost 8 bases, with 18 bases between them. The CDR3 is made up of 13 amino acids. Germline lookup yields CDR1 MDHEN and CDR2 SYDVKM. The CDR3 loop reads CASGPQGPGGYTF. As DNA, the CDR3 is TGTGCCAGCGGTCCTCAGGGGCCCGGGGGCTACACCTTC.

There are a few counts of this clonotype. V and J are TRBV2 and TRBJ2-7, with 10 bases fitting TRBD2. The CDR3 length is 16 residues. CDR1 is SNHLY, CDR2 FYNNEI, per germline. The ends lost 7 bases at V and 0 bases at J; junction bases unmatched: 9. CDR3: CASMLAGEGASYEQYF. CDR3 DNA: TGTGCCAGCATGCTAGCGGGAGAGGGGGCCTCCTACGAGCAGTACTTC.

In this sample, this clonotype turned up a few times. The chain carries TRBV3-1 and TRBJ1-6; 7 nucleotides match TRBD1. There are 15 residues in the CDR3. V lost 0 bases, J lost 10 bases, and 6 bases stayed unmatched. Germline V gene data show CDR1 as LGHDT and CDR2 as YNNKEL (reference sequence). The CDR3 loop reads CASSQDAGGSSPLHF. The CDR3 DNA follows: TGTGCCAGCAGCCAAGATGCAGGGGGAAGCTCACCCCTCCACTTT.

The chain couples TRBV3-1 to TRBJ2-3; 7 bases align to TRBD2. This CDR3 spans 12 amino acids. CDR1 and CDR2 from the germline V gene are LGHDT and YNNKEL (reference sequence). V gave up 1 base and J gave up 9 bases; unmatched junction bases: 1. CDR3 amino acids: CASSQGGGTQYF. CDR3 nucleotide sequence: TGTGCCAGCAGCCAAGGGGGGGGAACGCAGTATTTT.

The J gene is TRBJ2-2, the V gene TRBV20-1; perhaps TRBD2 as D (5 bases). Trimming took 2 bases from V and 4 from J, leaving 11 bases between them. The germline gives CDR1 DFQATT, CDR2 SNEGSKA (reference sequence). The CDR3 loop spans 14 amino acids. CDR3 bases: TGCAGTGCTAGAATCTCGGGGTTCACCGGGGAGCTGTTTTTT. Its protein is CSARISGFTGELFF.

This clonotype was counted many times. The chain recombines TRBV12-3 or TRBV12-4 with TRBJ2-7; 8 nucleotides line up with TRBD2. The trim removed 7 bases at V and 5 bases at J, leaving 13 bases unmatched. The CDR3 is 15 amino acids. The CDR3 is CASTPGGAGANEQYF. CDR3 sequence (DNA): TGTGCCAGCACCCCGGGTGGAGCGGGAGCCAACGAGCAGTACTTC.